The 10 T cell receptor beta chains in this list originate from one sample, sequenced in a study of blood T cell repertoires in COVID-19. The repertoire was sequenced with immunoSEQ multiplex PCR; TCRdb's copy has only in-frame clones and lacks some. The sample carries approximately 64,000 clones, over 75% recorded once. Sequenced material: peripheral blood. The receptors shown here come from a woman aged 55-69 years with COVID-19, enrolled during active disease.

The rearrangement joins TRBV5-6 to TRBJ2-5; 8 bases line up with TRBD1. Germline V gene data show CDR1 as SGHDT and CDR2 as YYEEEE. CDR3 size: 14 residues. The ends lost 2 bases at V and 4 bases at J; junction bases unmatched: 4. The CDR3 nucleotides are TGTGCCAGCAGCTTCCAAGACAGGGGAGAGACCCAGTACTTC. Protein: CASSFQDRGETQYF. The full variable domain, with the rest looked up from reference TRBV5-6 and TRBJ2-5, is DAGVTQSPTHLIKTRGQQVTLRCSPKSGHDTVSWYQQALGQGPQFIFQYYEEEERQRGNFPDRFSGHQFPNYSSELNVNALLLGDSALYLCASSFQDRGETQYFGPGTRLLVL.

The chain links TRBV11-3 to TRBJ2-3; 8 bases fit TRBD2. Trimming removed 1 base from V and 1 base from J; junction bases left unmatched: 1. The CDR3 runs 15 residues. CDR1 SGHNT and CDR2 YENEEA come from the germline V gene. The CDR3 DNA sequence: TGTGCCAGCAGCTTAGTCGGGGGGGGCACAGATACGCAGTATTTT. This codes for CASSLVGGGTDTQYF.

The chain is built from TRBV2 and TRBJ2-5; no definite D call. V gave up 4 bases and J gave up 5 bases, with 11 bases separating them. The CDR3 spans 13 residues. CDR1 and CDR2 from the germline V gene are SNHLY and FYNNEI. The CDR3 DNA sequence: TGTGCCAGCAGTGGTGTCAATCATGAGACCCAGTACTTC. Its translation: CASSGVNHETQYF.

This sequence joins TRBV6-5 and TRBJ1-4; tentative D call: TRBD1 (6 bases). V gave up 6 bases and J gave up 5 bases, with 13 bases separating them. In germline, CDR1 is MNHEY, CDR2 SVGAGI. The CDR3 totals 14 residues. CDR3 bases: TGTGCCAGCAGCCGGACAGTACCGAATGAAAAACTGTTTTTT. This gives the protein CASSRTVPNEKLFF.

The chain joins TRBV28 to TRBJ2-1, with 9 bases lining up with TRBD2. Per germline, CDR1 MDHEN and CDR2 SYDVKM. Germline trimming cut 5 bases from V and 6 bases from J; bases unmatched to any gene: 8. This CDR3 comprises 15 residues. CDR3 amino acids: CASSVATSGINEQFF. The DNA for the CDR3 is TGTGCCAGCAGTGTTGCGACTAGCGGTATCAATGAGCAGTTCTTC.

CDR3 sequence (DNA): TGCGCCAGCAGCTCTCGAGCGGGAGGGCCGAATGAGCAGTTCTTC. Translated, it gives CASSSRAGGPNEQFF. The rearrangement uses TRBV4-3 and TRBJ2-1; TRBD2 aligns across 10 bases. V lost 5 bases to trimming and J lost 7 bases; unmatched junction nucleotides: 8. The germline V gene encodes CDR1 LGHNA and CDR2 YSLEER. The length of the CDR3 is 15 residues.

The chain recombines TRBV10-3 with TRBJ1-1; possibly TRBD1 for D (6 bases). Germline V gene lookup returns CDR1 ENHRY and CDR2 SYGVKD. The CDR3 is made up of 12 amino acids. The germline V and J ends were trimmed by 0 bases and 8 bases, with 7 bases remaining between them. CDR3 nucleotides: TGTGCCATCAGTGAGTCGCAGGGGGAAGCTTTCTTT. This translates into CAISESQGEAFF.

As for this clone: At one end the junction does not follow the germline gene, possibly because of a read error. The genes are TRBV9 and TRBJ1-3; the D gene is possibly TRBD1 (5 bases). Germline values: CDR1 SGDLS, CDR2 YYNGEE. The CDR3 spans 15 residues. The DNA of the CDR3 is TGTGCCAGCAGCCAACAGGCTTTTTCTGGGAACACCATATATTTT. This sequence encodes CASSQQAFSGNTIYF.

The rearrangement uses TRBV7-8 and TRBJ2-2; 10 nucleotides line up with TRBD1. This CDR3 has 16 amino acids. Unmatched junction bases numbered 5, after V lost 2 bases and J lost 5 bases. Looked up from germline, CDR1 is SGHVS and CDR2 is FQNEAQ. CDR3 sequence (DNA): TGTGCCAGCAGCTTACCCCGGACAGGGGGGACCGGGGAGCTGTTTTTT. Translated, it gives CASSLPRTGGTGELFF.

The CDR3 region has the DNA TGCGCCAGCAGCCAAGGGACAGGGAATAACTATGGCTACACCTTC. This codes for CASSQGTGNNYGYTF. The V call is TRBV4-3, the J call TRBJ1-2, with 8 bases that match TRBD1. This CDR3 has 15 residues. With 1 base clipped from V and 1 base from J, the junction kept 2 bases outside the gene matches. Germline CDR1 and CDR2: LGHNA and YSLEER.